These T cell receptor beta chains were read from a single sample in a study of blood T cell repertoires in COVID-19. Sequencing used immunoSEQ multiplex PCR; TCRdb keeps in-frame clones, though not all of them. The profile shows 70,000 to 75,000 clones, just over 90% of them singletons. Source material: peripheral blood. Receptors originate from a woman aged 18 to 35 with acute or convalescent COVID-19. The CDR3 runs from the conserved cysteine through the conserved F or W. Each record gives: V gene, clone size, D gene, J gene, CDR3 DNA, CDR3 protein. D genes are given only for firm matches. For some rows the clone size is stated as once, few or many, or as a class when expanded; others skip it.

V gene: TRBV9; clone size: NA; D gene: NA; J gene: TRBJ2-1; CDR3 DNA: TGTGCCAGCAGCGTAGCTGGGACAATACGCAATGAGCAGTTCTTC; CDR3 protein: CASSVAGTIRNEQFF
V gene: TRBV19; clone size: NA; D gene: NA; J gene: TRBJ1-1; CDR3 DNA: TGTGCCACAACGACGGGGAACACTGAAGCTTTCTTT; CDR3 protein: CATTTGNTEAFF
V gene: TRBV2; clone size: NA; D gene: NA; J gene: TRBJ1-5; CDR3 DNA: TGTGCCAGCAGTGAAGCAACTAAGCAGCATTTT; CDR3 protein: CASSEATKQHF
V gene: TRBV3-1/TRBV3-2; clone size: NA; D gene: TRBD1; J gene: TRBJ1-2; CDR3 DNA: TGTGCCAGCAGCCAAGGAATTCGGGACAGCCTCTATGGCTACACCTTC; CDR3 protein: CASSQGIRDSLYGYTF
V gene: TRBV4-1; clone size: NA; D gene: NA; J gene: TRBJ1-1; CDR3 DNA: TGCGCCAGCAGCCAATACGTGGGGAGGCGGTCAGGGAGGGAACACTGGGGCACTGAAGCTTTCTTT; CDR3 protein: CASSQYVGRRSGREHWGTEAFF
V gene: TRBV5-6; clone size: NA; D gene: NA; J gene: TRBJ1-5; CDR3 DNA: TGTGCCAGCAGCTTGGGAGGCAAGGGAGATCAGCCCCAGCATTTT; CDR3 protein: CASSLGGKGDQPQHF
V gene: TRBV2; clone size: medium-sized; D gene: NA; J gene: TRBJ1-2; CDR3 DNA: TGTGCCAGCAGTGAAGCCTACAGCCCTACCGGCTACACCTTC; CDR3 protein: CASSEAYSPTGYTF
V gene: TRBV7-8; clone size: NA; D gene: TRBD1; J gene: TRBJ1-4; CDR3 DNA: TGTGCCAGCAGCTTAACCAGGGGGCAAGTGAGGGGTGAAAAACTGTTTTTT; CDR3 protein: CASSLTRGQVRGEKLFF
V gene: TRBV2; clone size: NA; D gene: NA; J gene: TRBJ1-1; CDR3 DNA: TGTGCCAGCAGTAACTATGGGGTCAGGGAGGAGGCTGAAGCTTTCTTT; CDR3 protein: CASSNYGVREEAEAFF
V gene: TRBV11-2; clone size: NA; D gene: TRBD2; J gene: TRBJ2-7; CDR3 DNA: TGTGCCAGCAGCGTAGCGGGAGGGCCCTACGAGCAGTACTTC; CDR3 protein: CASSVAGGPYEQYF
V gene: TRBV28; clone size: NA; D gene: TRBD1; J gene: TRBJ1-5; CDR3 DNA: TGTGCCAGCACTCCCGGGACAGACTATCAGCCCCAGCATTTT; CDR3 protein: CASTPGTDYQPQHF
V gene: TRBV2; clone size: NA; D gene: NA; J gene: TRBJ1-6; CDR3 DNA: TGTGCCAGCAGTGGACATTCCTATAATTCACCCCTCCACTTT; CDR3 protein: CASSGHSYNSPLHF
V gene: TRBV4-2; clone size: NA; D gene: NA; J gene: TRBJ1-5; CDR3 DNA: TGTGCCAGCAGCCAAGATAGGACAGTAGGTCAGCCCCAGCATTTT; CDR3 protein: CASSQDRTVGQPQHF
V gene: TRBV19; clone size: NA; D gene: TRBD2; J gene: TRBJ2-5; CDR3 DNA: TGTGCCAGTAGTGCGGGGGGGACTGCTGGAGAGACCCAGTACTTC; CDR3 protein: CASSAGGTAGETQYF
V gene: TRBV14; clone size: NA; D gene: NA; J gene: TRBJ2-3; CDR3 DNA: TGTGCCAGCAGCCAAAGGGGGGGGGCCTGGAACACAGATACGCAGTATTTT; CDR3 protein: CASSQRGGAWNTDTQYF
V gene: TRBV2; clone size: NA; D gene: NA; J gene: TRBJ2-6; CDR3 DNA: TGTGCCAGCAGTGACCTTGCGGGGGCCAACGTCCTGACTTTC; CDR3 protein: CASSDLAGANVLTF
V gene: TRBV29-1; clone size: NA; D gene: TRBD1; J gene: TRBJ1-4; CDR3 DNA: TGCAGCGTGGGCACAGGGGCGACTAATGAAAAACTGTTTTTT; CDR3 protein: CSVGTGATNEKLFF
V gene: TRBV5-1; clone size: once; D gene: TRBD2; J gene: TRBJ2-3; CDR3 DNA: TGCGCCAGCAGCTTGTCCCCTACTAGCGGGGGGCTCAGCACAGATACGCAGTATTTT; CDR3 protein: CASSLSPTSGGLSTDTQYF
V gene: TRBV2; clone size: NA; D gene: TRBD2; J gene: TRBJ2-7; CDR3 DNA: TGTGCCAGCAGTGACCCCGGGGGTAGCGGGGACTCCTACGAGCAGTACTTC; CDR3 protein: CASSDPGGSGDSYEQYF
V gene: TRBV6-1; clone size: NA; D gene: NA; J gene: TRBJ2-7; CDR3 DNA: TGTGCCAGCAGTGAAGGGTTAGCCGGGACAACATTAGCCTACGAGCAGTACTTC; CDR3 protein: CASSEGLAGTTLAYEQYF
V gene: TRBV7-2; clone size: NA; D gene: NA; J gene: TRBJ2-5; CDR3 DNA: TGTGCCAGCAGCTGGGGACAAGACTGGCACCAAGAGACCCAGTACTTC; CDR3 protein: CASSWGQDWHQETQYF
V gene: TRBV19; clone size: NA; D gene: TRBD1; J gene: TRBJ1-2; CDR3 DNA: TGTGCCAGTAGTAAAGGGACAGGCCTTGAGGGCTACACCTTC; CDR3 protein: CASSKGTGLEGYTF
V gene: TRBV18; clone size: once; D gene: TRBD1; J gene: TRBJ2-2; CDR3 DNA: TGTGCCAGCTCACCAAGGACAGGACGAAACACCGGGGAGCTGTTTTTT; CDR3 protein: CASSPRTGRNTGELFF
V gene: TRBV30; clone size: once; D gene: TRBD1; J gene: TRBJ2-7; CDR3 DNA: TGTGCCTGGAATCCAAGGGGACAGGGCTCCTACGAGCAGTACTTC; CDR3 protein: CAWNPRGQGSYEQYF
V gene: TRBV5-6; clone size: once; D gene: NA; J gene: TRBJ1-2; CDR3 DNA: TGTGCCAGCAGCTTGGGGGCAGAAGTCTATGGCTACACCTTC; CDR3 protein: CASSLGAEVYGYTF
V gene: TRBV6-5; clone size: NA; D gene: TRBD1; J gene: TRBJ2-2; CDR3 DNA: TGTGCCAGCAGTTCAGACAGGGCGGGCACCGGGGAGCTGTTTTTT; CDR3 protein: CASSSDRAGTGELFF
V gene: TRBV6-2/TRBV6-3; clone size: NA; D gene: TRBD2; J gene: TRBJ2-7; CDR3 DNA: TGTGCCAGCAGTTACTCGGCTAGCGGCTCCTACGAGCAGTACTTC; CDR3 protein: CASSYSASGSYEQYF
V gene: TRBV21-1; clone size: NA; D gene: NA; J gene: TRBJ1-5; CDR3 DNA: TGTGCCAGCAGCAAAGCGCGCGGGGGGGATTGCAATCAGCCCCAGCATTTT; CDR3 protein: CASSKARGGDCNQPQHF
V gene: TRBV29-1; clone size: NA; D gene: NA; J gene: TRBJ1-2; CDR3 DNA: TGCAGCGTTGAAAACAGCGAGGGTATCTATGGCTACACCTTC; CDR3 protein: CSVENSEGIYGYTF
V gene: TRBV9; clone size: NA; D gene: NA; J gene: TRBJ2-2; CDR3 DNA: TGTGCCAGCAGCGGTTGGACAGACTTAGGACCCGGGGAGCTGTTTTTT; CDR3 protein: CASSGWTDLGPGELFF
V gene: TRBV30; clone size: NA; D gene: NA; J gene: TRBJ2-7; CDR3 DNA: TGTGCCTGGAGTTTTGGGAGAACCTACGAGCAGTACTTC; CDR3 protein: CAWSFGRTYEQYF
V gene: TRBV4-1; clone size: NA; D gene: NA; J gene: TRBJ1-2; CDR3 DNA: TGCGCCAGCAGCCAAGAAGCGGTCGGGTACGATGGCTACACCTTC; CDR3 protein: CASSQEAVGYDGYTF
V gene: TRBV6-6; clone size: few; D gene: NA; J gene: TRBJ1-1; CDR3 DNA: TGTGCCAGCAGTTCTAACCTACAGGGTTCCACTGAAGCTTTCTTT; CDR3 protein: CASSSNLQGSTEAFF
V gene: TRBV5-5; clone size: NA; D gene: NA; J gene: TRBJ1-2; CDR3 DNA: TGTGCCAGCAGCTCGAGTACAGGGCCGCATGGCTACACCTTC; CDR3 protein: CASSSSTGPHGYTF
V gene: TRBV28; clone size: NA; D gene: NA; J gene: TRBJ2-7; CDR3 DNA: TGTGCCAGCAGAGATAGAAATAGCGGCTACGAGCAGTACTTC; CDR3 protein: CASRDRNSGYEQYF